This is a list of T cell receptor beta chains from one sample in a study of T-cell memory formation after mild COVID-19. MiXCR, applied by TCRdb to the 5' RACE reads, yields one record per CDR3 protein. The data show hundreds of thousands of distinct CDR3 sequences, with 8% to 9% seen just once and around a fifth held by the top ten. The sequenced sample was PBMCs or a T cell subset sorted from them (not recorded which). The receptors shown here come from a man aged 18 to 30 who had mild COVID-19 (a few samples of this study predate the infection). Cell type and time point are not known. The CDR3 runs from the conserved cysteine through the conserved F or W. D genes are given only for firm matches. Expanded clones are given a class, and other clones once, few, many or no size at all.

J: TRBJ1-1
D: TRBD1
size: many
V: TRBV7-9
DNA: TGTGCCAGCAGCCATCCCACAGGGGGCACAGAAGCTTTCTTT
CDR3: CASSHPTGGTEAFF

J: TRBJ1-2
D: TRBD1
size: .
V: TRBV7-9
DNA: TGTGCCAGCAGCCCTCGGGTAGGGGGCGTCCCCGGCGGCTACACCTTC
CDR3: CASSPRVGGVPGGYTF

J: TRBJ2-7
D: .
size: few
V: TRBV20-1
DNA: TGCAGTGCTAGAGATCTGAGGGGACTGAGCTACGAGCAGTACTTC
CDR3: CSARDLRGLSYEQYF

J: TRBJ1-5
D: .
size: few
V: TRBV6-6
DNA: TGTGCCAGCAGCTCCCCAGGGGTGAGCAATCAGCCCCAGCATTTT
CDR3: CASSSPGVSNQPQHF

J: TRBJ2-1
D: TRBD2
size: few
V: TRBV7-6
DNA: TGTGCCAGCAGCGGGACTAGCCCCGCGAATGAGCAGTTCTTC
CDR3: CASSGTSPANEQFF

J: TRBJ1-1
D: .
size: many
V: TRBV27
DNA: TGTGCCAGCAGTCGTGTGGGGGGCCGGGGGGTGAACACTGAAGCTTTCTTT
CDR3: CASSRVGGRGVNTEAFF

J: TRBJ2-5
D: TRBD1
size: .
V: TRBV20-1
DNA: TGCAGTGCCACTGACAGGGGGTATTCGAGAGAGACCCAGTACTTC
CDR3: CSATDRGYSRETQYF

J: TRBJ1-5
D: .
size: .
V: TRBV19
DNA: TGTGCCAGTAGTACCTCGGGGTTTTCATCGCCCCAGCATTTT
CDR3: CASSTSGFSSPQHF

J: TRBJ2-2
D: .
size: .
V: TRBV7-2
DNA: TGTGCCAGCAGCTTCGGTACCACAGACACCGGGGAGCTGTTTTTT
CDR3: CASSFGTTDTGELFF

J: TRBJ1-1
D: .
size: few
V: TRBV13
DNA: TGTGCCAGCACCGCGGGGGGAACGGAGGCTGAAGCTTTCTTT
CDR3: CASTAGGTEAEAFF

J: TRBJ1-3
D: .
size: .
V: TRBV20-1
DNA: TGCAGTGCTAGGTTTCGGGGCTCTGGAAACACCATATATTTT
CDR3: CSARFRGSGNTIYF

J: TRBJ1-1
D: TRBD1
size: .
V: TRBV5-1
DNA: TGCGCCAGCAGCTTCATGACAGGGGGCAACACTGAAGCTTTCTTT
CDR3: CASSFMTGGNTEAFF

J: TRBJ2-3
D: .
size: .
V: TRBV5-1
DNA: TGCGCCAGCAATTACTTGCAAGAGTCAGATACGCAGTATTTT
CDR3: CASNYLQESDTQYF

J: TRBJ2-3
D: .
size: .
V: TRBV9
DNA: TGTGCCAGCAGCGTAGAGGCAGATACGCAGTATTTT
CDR3: CASSVEADTQYF

J: TRBJ2-3
D: TRBD2
size: few
V: TRBV4-3
DNA: TGCGCCAGCAGCCGAGGACTAGCGGGGGGGCCTAGCACAGATACGCAGTATTTT
CDR3: CASSRGLAGGPSTDTQYF

J: TRBJ2-7
D: TRBD1
size: .
V: TRBV19
DNA: TGTGCCAGTAGTAGGACCGGGACAGGGGCCTACGAGCAGTACTTC
CDR3: CASSRTGTGAYEQYF

J: TRBJ2-1
D: TRBD2
size: few
V: TRBV2
DNA: TGTGCCAGCAGCACGGGGGGAGCCGGGTACAATGAGCAGTTCTTC
CDR3: CASSTGGAGYNEQFF

J: TRBJ2-3
D: .
size: few
V: TRBV3-1
DNA: TGTGCCAGCAGCCAAGATCATAGGGATCTGACAGATACGCAGTATTTT
CDR3: CASSQDHRDLTDTQYF

J: TRBJ2-7
D: .
size: .
V: TRBV7-2
DNA: TGTGCCAGCAGCTTAGCCCCTGGGGGGGCCACATTCTCCTACGAGCAGTACTTC
CDR3: CASSLAPGGATFSYEQYF

J: TRBJ2-4
D: .
size: few
V: TRBV28
DNA: TGTGCCAGCAGTGCGACGGCCCAGACCCGGATGAACATTCAGTACTTC
CDR3: CASSATAQTRMNIQYF

J: TRBJ1-1
D: .
size: few
V: TRBV3-1
DNA: TGTGCCAGCAGCCAAATAGGACGGTTCACTGAAGCTTTCTTT
CDR3: CASSQIGRFTEAFF

J: TRBJ2-1
D: TRBD1
size: many
V: TRBV20-1
DNA: TGCAGTGCTAGTGCCATCACAGGGGAGTGGAATGAGCAGTTCTTC
CDR3: CSASAITGEWNEQFF

J: TRBJ2-7
D: TRBD2
size: .
V: TRBV5-5
DNA: TGTGCCAGCAGCTGGGACGGGGGGAAGGACGAGCAGTACTTC
CDR3: CASSWDGGKDEQYF

J: TRBJ2-7
D: TRBD2
size: .
V: TRBV3-1
DNA: TGTGCCAGCAGCCAACAGACTAGCTCCGAGCAGTACTTC
CDR3: CASSQQTSSEQYF

J: TRBJ1-5
D: .
size: few
V: TRBV5-5
DNA: TGTGCCAGCAGCCAGGGGACCAATCAGCCCCAGCATTTT
CDR3: CASSQGTNQPQHF

J: TRBJ2-1
D: .
size: few
V: TRBV18
DNA: TGTGCCAGCTCACCACAGAATAAGCCCGACAATGAGCAGTTCTTC
CDR3: CASSPQNKPDNEQFF

J: TRBJ2-3
D: .
size: many
V: TRBV5-6
DNA: TGTGCCAGCAGCCTGACGGGGCCAAACACAGATACGCAGTATTTT
CDR3: CASSLTGPNTDTQYF

J: TRBJ1-3
D: .
size: .
V: TRBV5-1
DNA: TGCGCCAGCAGGTGGGGGGACAACTCTGGAAACACCATATATTTT
CDR3: CASRWGDNSGNTIYF

J: TRBJ2-2
D: TRBD2
size: .
V: TRBV5-1
DNA: TGCGCCAGCACACGAGCGGGATTACAGAACACCGGGGAGCTGTTTTTT
CDR3: CASTRAGLQNTGELFF

J: TRBJ1-2
D: .
size: few
V: TRBV5-5
DNA: TGTGCCAGCAGCTTTGGGGAGGGCTACACCTTC
CDR3: CASSFGEGYTF

J: TRBJ2-1
D: .
size: .
V: TRBV24-1
DNA: TGTGCCACCAGGGACCCTGGCTCCTACAATGAGCAGTTCTTC
CDR3: CATRDPGSYNEQFF

J: TRBJ2-1
D: .
size: .
V: TRBV5-4
DNA: TGTGCCAGCAGCCCCCCGGTCGCCTCCTACAATGAGCAGTTCTTC
CDR3: CASSPPVASYNEQFF

J: TRBJ2-7
D: .
size: few
V: TRBV10-3
DNA: TGTGCCACACGACGTGGGGAACCTCGACTCTACGAGCAGTACTTC
CDR3: CATRRGEPRLYEQYF

J: TRBJ2-2
D: .
size: few
V: TRBV12-3/TRBV12-4
DNA: TGTGCCAGCAGTTCGCTTTGGACATTGAACACCGGGGAGCTGTTTTTT
CDR3: CASSSLWTLNTGELFF

J: TRBJ1-6
D: .
size: few
V: TRBV7-9
DNA: TGTGCCAGCAGCTTAGAGTATTCACCCCTCCACTTT
CDR3: CASSLEYSPLHF

J: TRBJ2-1
D: .
size: few
V: TRBV6-2/TRBV6-3
DNA: TGTGCCAGCAGGGAAAGGGGGGCTGTCACACAGTTCTTC
CDR3: CASRERGAVTQFF

J: TRBJ2-7
D: .
size: few
V: TRBV28
DNA: TGTGCCAGCATCCTGGGTGGCAGTTCCTACGAGCAGTACTTC
CDR3: CASILGGSSYEQYF

J: TRBJ2-5
D: .
size: few
V: TRBV27
DNA: TGTGCCAGCAGTCCGTGGACTGGGGGGACCCAGTACTTC
CDR3: CASSPWTGGTQYF

J: TRBJ2-2
D: .
size: few
V: TRBV7-2
DNA: TGTGCCAGCAGCTTAGAGCCGGGGTGGATGGCCGGGGAGCTGTTTTTT
CDR3: CASSLEPGWMAGELFF

J: TRBJ2-5
D: TRBD1
size: .
V: TRBV6-2/TRBV6-3
DNA: TGTGCCAGCAGTTCCAGTTGGGACAGTCGACCGTACCAAGAGACCCAGTACTTC
CDR3: CASSSSWDSRPYQETQYF

J: TRBJ2-1
D: TRBD2
size: few
V: TRBV7-3
DNA: TGTGCCAGCAGCCGCTCCCCCCTAGCGGGGGGGATGTCCACCTACAATGAGCAGTTCTTC
CDR3: CASSRSPLAGGMSTYNEQFF

J: TRBJ2-1
D: .
size: few
V: TRBV20-1
DNA: TGCAGTGCTCGACCTCCAGGGCGGGTTGAGCAGTTCTTC
CDR3: CSARPPGRVEQFF

J: TRBJ1-6
D: .
size: few
V: TRBV6-6
DNA: TGTGCCAGCAGTTTGCAGGAGACATATAATTCACCCCTCCACTTT
CDR3: CASSLQETYNSPLHF

J: TRBJ2-7
D: .
size: .
V: TRBV12-3/TRBV12-4
DNA: TGTGCCAGCAGTTTACAGGCCGGGTCCCCCCGGCAGTACTTC
CDR3: CASSLQAGSPRQYF

J: TRBJ1-2
D: .
size: .
V: TRBV5-1
DNA: TGCGCCAACAGTGCGGCATGGGGGAATGATAACTATGGCTACACCTTC
CDR3: CANSAAWGNDNYGYTF

J: TRBJ2-4
D: .
size: .
V: TRBV6-5
DNA: TGTGCCAGCAGTTCCCCAGGGGTTGGAAACATTCAGTACTTC
CDR3: CASSSPGVGNIQYF

J: TRBJ2-2
D: TRBD1
size: .
V: TRBV6-1
DNA: TGTGCCAGCAGGGACACAGGGGGCGCGGGTCGAACCGGGGAGCTGTTTTTT
CDR3: CASRDTGGAGRTGELFF

J: TRBJ2-7
D: TRBD2
size: many
V: TRBV12-3/TRBV12-4
DNA: TGTGCCAGCAGCTTTACCAGCGGGGGCGGAGATCAGCAGTACTTC
CDR3: CASSFTSGGGDQQYF

J: TRBJ1-1
D: .
size: few
V: TRBV7-2
DNA: TGTGCCAGCAGCTTAGTATCCCCTGGCAGGGCGAACACTGAAGCTTTCTTT
CDR3: CASSLVSPGRANTEAFF

J: TRBJ2-5
D: .
size: many
V: TRBV7-2
DNA: TGTGCCAGCAGCTTAGCGTGGGTGTACCAAGAGACCCAGTACTTC
CDR3: CASSLAWVYQETQYF

J: TRBJ2-4
D: .
size: few
V: TRBV12-3/TRBV12-4
DNA: TGTGCCAGCAGTTCCATAGGCGGGTCCCAGTACTTC
CDR3: CASSSIGGSQYF

J: TRBJ1-5
D: .
size: many
V: TRBV5-8
DNA: TGTGCCAGCAGCTTGGGGGTGACAGGATCTGCTCAGCCCCAGCATTTT
CDR3: CASSLGVTGSAQPQHF